Listed here are 27 T cell receptor beta chains from one sample, sequenced in a study of blood T cell repertoires in COVID-19. Libraries were prepared by immunoSEQ multiplex PCR; TCRdb keeps only in-frame clonotypes and omits some of them. The sample consists of 100,000 to 150,000 clones, 80% to 85% of them appearing once. Sequencing was performed on peripheral blood. Receptors originate from a woman in her sixties or seventies with active or convalescent COVID-19.

The chain employs TRBV28 and TRBJ1-3; perhaps TRBD1 as D (5 bases). This CDR3 is 17 amino acids long. Germline V lookup: CDR1 MDHEN, CDR2 SYDVKM. Trimming stripped 2 bases from V and 2 bases from J, with 16 bases between. The CDR3 sequence: CASSLGAGLGPGNTIYF. The CDR3 region has the DNA TGTGCCAGCAGTTTAGGGGCAGGGCTTGGGCCTGGAAACACCATATATTTT.

This clone has a handful of counts. The chain employs TRBV6-1 and TRBJ2-1, with TRBD2 matching 8 bases. Germline V gene data show CDR1 as MNHNS and CDR2 as SASEGT. Trimming took 7 bases from V and 2 from J; bases not matched to a gene: 7. The CDR3 spans 15 residues. The chain's CDR3 is CASIPQRGTYNEQFF. CDR3 DNA: TGTGCCAGCATTCCCCAGCGGGGGACCTACAATGAGCAGTTCTTC.

The gene calls are TRBV7-9 and TRBJ2-7; 7 nucleotides line up with TRBD1. The CDR3 is made up of 14 amino acids. Unmatched junction bases numbered 7, after V lost 5 bases and J lost 3 bases. Germline V gene sequence: CDR1 SEHNR, CDR2 FQNEAQ (reference sequence). The CDR3 nucleotides are TGTGCCAGCAGCCACCGGGACAGATACTACGAGCAGTACTTC. Translating it yields CASSHRDRYYEQYF.

This chain joins TRBV19 and TRBJ1-1, with TRBD1 matching 7 bases. Germline loops: CDR1 LNHDA, CDR2 SQIVND (reference sequence). The CDR3 length is 11 residues. With V trimmed by 8 bases and J by 6 bases, 3 bases remained unmatched. CDR3 residues: CASEGTAEAFF. The CDR3 DNA sequence: TGTGCCAGTGAGGGGACAGCTGAAGCTTTCTTT.

V usage is TRBV29-1 and J usage is TRBJ2-6, with D possibly TRBD2 on 6 matching bases. Germline CDR1 and CDR2: SQVTM and ANQGSEA. The CDR3 spans 15 residues. Trimming shortened V by 4 bases and J by 4 bases, and 14 bases separated the two germline ends. The CDR3 DNA reads TGCAGCGTTGGACCGGGAGTAATGGGGGCCAACGTCCTGACTTTC. Translation: CSVGPGVMGANVLTF.

The chain links TRBV5-1 to TRBJ2-3, with 8 bases matching TRBD1. Germline V gives CDR1 SGHRS, CDR2 YFSETQ. Trimming cost V 4 bases and J 3 bases; bases outside gene matches: 7. This CDR3 has 15 residues. The CDR3 DNA follows: TGCGCCAGCAGCACAGGACAGGGAGGAACAGATACGCAGTATTTT. Protein product: CASSTGQGGTDTQYF. Drawing the rest from reference TRBV5-1 and TRBJ2-3, the complete variable domain is KAGVTQTPRYLIKTRGQQVTLSCSPISGHRSVSWYQQTPGQGLQFLFEYFSETQRNKGNFPGRFSGRQFSNSRSEMNVSTLELGDSALYLCASSTGQGGTDTQYFGPGTRLTVL.

The rearrangement uses TRBV19 and TRBJ2-5; D is possibly TRBD2 (5 bases). Germline V gene lookup returns CDR1 LNHDA and CDR2 SQIVND (reference sequence). The CDR3 contains 14 residues. The V end was cut by 6 bases, the J end by 6 bases, with 17 bases between. DNA for the CDR3: TGTGCCAGTAGCCCCTATGTGGCCGGGAAGACCCAGTACTTC. It is translated as CASSPYVAGKTQYF.

V usage is TRBV2 and J usage is TRBJ1-1; D uncertain. Germline V lookup: CDR1 SNHLY, CDR2 FYNNEI. V was trimmed by 1 base and J by 5 bases, leaving 2 bases between them. The CDR3 is 11 amino acids. CDR3 amino acids: CASSEVTEAFF. CDR3 DNA: TGTGCCAGCAGTGAAGTAACTGAAGCTTTCTTT.

The rearrangement joins TRBV7-2 to TRBJ1-1; D is perhaps TRBD1 (5 bases). The ends were cut back, 1 base at V and 0 bases at J, with 9 bases in the middle. CDR3 length equals 15 residues. The germline gives CDR1 SGHTA, CDR2 FQGNSA. CDR3 region: CASSLDRFMNTEAFF. In DNA form, the CDR3 reads TGTGCCAGCAGCTTAGACAGGTTCATGAACACTGAAGCTTTCTTT.

This clone was counted a few times. This sequence joins TRBV2 and TRBJ1-2, with D uncertain. Trimming took off 7 bases at V and 8 bases at J, with 20 bases between the two ends. The CDR3 has 14 residues. In germline, CDR1 is SNHLY, CDR2 FYNNEI. The CDR3 nucleotides read TGTGCCAGCACCGCGGTGCCTTTACCGGAGGGCTACACCTTC. It codes for CASTAVPLPEGYTF.

This rearrangement joins TRBV18 to TRBJ2-3, with 7 bases fitting TRBD2. Germline CDR1 reads KGHSH; CDR2 reads LQKENI. The V segment lost 1 base and the J segment 0 bases; nucleotides outside the gene matches: 1. The CDR3 length is 15 residues. CDR3 sequence (DNA): TGTGCCAGCTCACCACTAGCGGGTAGCACAGATACGCAGTATTTT. It yields the protein CASSPLAGSTDTQYF.

This clone was picked up a small number of times. The genes are TRBV7-2 and TRBJ2-1; TRBD2 matches at 9 bases. This CDR3 region has 13 residues. Germline CDR1 reads SGHTA; CDR2 reads FQGNSA. V shed 5 bases and J 6 bases; nucleotides not matched to a gene: 2. DNA for the CDR3: TGTGCCAGCAGCGATAGCGGGAGCAATGAGCAGTTCTTC. Amino acid sequence: CASSDSGSNEQFF.

This rearrangement joins TRBV6-1 to TRBJ1-2, with D possibly matching TRBD1 (5 bases). The CDR3 totals 15 residues. In germline, CDR1 is MNHNS, CDR2 SASEGT. The V end was cut by 0 bases, the J end by 4 bases, with 12 bases between. CDR3 in DNA: TGTGCCAGCAGTGAAGCGGCGAGCAGGGTCTATGGCTACACCTTC. Encoded protein: CASSEAASRVYGYTF.

The sample holds one count of this clone. The chain is built from TRBV7-9 and TRBJ1-5, with D possibly being TRBD1 (6 bases). The germline V and J ends were trimmed by 5 bases and 4 bases, with 18 bases remaining between them. CDR1 is SEHNR and CDR2 is FQNEAQ in the germline V gene (reference sequence). This CDR3 region has 16 residues. The CDR3 coding sequence is TGTGCCAGCAGCCGAGCGCCAGGGGATGGAAATCAGCCCCAGCATTTT. Encoded protein: CASSRAPGDGNQPQHF. Filled out from reference TRBV7-9 and TRBJ1-5, the complete variable domain reads DTGVSQNPRHKITKRGQNVTFRCDPISEHNRLYWYRQTLGQGPEFLTYFQNEAQLEKSRLLSDRFSAERPKGSFSTLEIQRTEQGDSAMYLCASSRAPGDGNQPQHFGDGTRLSIL.

The V gene is TRBV28, the J gene TRBJ1-3; D is unclear. There are 14 residues in the CDR3. The V end was cut by 5 bases, the J end by 0 bases, with 8 bases between. CDR1 and CDR2 (germline): MDHEN, SYDVKM. The CDR3: CASSPQSSGNTIYF. The CDR3 DNA sequence: TGTGCCAGCAGTCCACAGAGCTCTGGAAACACCATATATTTT. Variable domain in full (rest from reference TRBV28 and TRBJ1-3): DVKVTQSSRYLVKRTGEKVFLECVQDMDHENMFWYRQDPGLGLRLIYFSYDVKMKEKGDIPEGYSVSREKKERFSLILESASTNQTSMYLCASSPQSSGNTIYFGEGSWLTVV.

This clone was observed a few times. This chain uses TRBV5-4 with TRBJ2-3; D perhaps matches TRBD2 (5 bases). CDR1 and CDR2 (germline): SGHNT, YYREEE (reference sequence). This CDR3 has 15 amino acids. Deletions cut 4 bases from V and 3 bases from J, with 15 bases between. The CDR3 DNA reads TGTGCCAGCAGCGGAGCGGCCCCGGGAACAGATACGCAGTATTTT. Amino acids: CASSGAAPGTDTQYF.

This sequence joins TRBV11-2 and TRBJ2-7; TRBD1 agrees at 9 bases. Losses at the gene ends were 5 bases for V and 2 bases for J; bases not matched to a gene: 4. CDR1 and CDR2 (germline): SGHAT, FQNNGV. The CDR3 totals 14 residues. The CDR3 nucleotides read TGTGCCAGCAGCGCCGGGACAGGGACCTACGAGCAGTACGTC. It translates to CASSAGTGTYEQYV.

The chain combines TRBV9 with TRBJ2-5; tentative D call: TRBD2 (6 bases). The ends were cut back, 0 bases at V and 5 bases at J, with 14 bases in the middle. In germline, CDR1 is SGDLS, CDR2 YYNGEE. The CDR3 extends over 15 amino acids. The DNA of the CDR3 is TGTGCCAGCAGCGTAGGGGGACTGACGTGGGAGACCCAGTACTTC. Amino acids: CASSVGGLTWETQYF.

The rearrangement joins TRBV2 to TRBJ1-1; tentatively, D is TRBD1 (5 bases). Germline CDR1 and CDR2: SNHLY and FYNNEI. Trimming removed 6 bases at V and 0 bases at J, with 11 bases between. The CDR3 extends over 14 amino acids. The CDR3 protein is CASRPDRLNTEAFF. DNA for the CDR3: TGTGCCAGCAGACCCGACAGATTGAACACTGAAGCTTTCTTT.

The chain combines TRBV28 with TRBJ1-1; 7 nucleotides align to TRBD1. CDR3 length: 15 amino acids. V lost 4 bases, J lost 4 bases, and 9 bases stayed unmatched. Germline CDR1 is MDHEN and CDR2 is SYDVKM. Written as DNA, the CDR3 is TGTGCCAGCAGTTCCGACAGGGACGGGGGCACTGAAGCTTTCTTT. Protein product: CASSSDRDGGTEAFF. Full variable domain (rest looked up from reference TRBV28 and TRBJ1-1): DVKVTQSSRYLVKRTGEKVFLECVQDMDHENMFWYRQDPGLGLRLIYFSYDVKMKEKGDIPEGYSVSREKKERFSLILESASTNQTSMYLCASSSDRDGGTEAFFGQGTRLTVV.

This clone is a singleton in its sample. The chain carries TRBV7-2 and TRBJ2-3, with 10 bases lining up with TRBD2. The CDR3 totals 16 residues. CDR1 and CDR2 from the germline V gene are SGHTA and FQGNSA. V shed 1 base and J 4 bases; nucleotides not matched to a gene: 5. The CDR3 sequence is CASSLGASGSADTQYF. The CDR3 bases are TGTGCCAGCAGCTTAGGGGCTAGCGGGAGTGCAGATACGCAGTATTTT.

About this clone: The junction differs from germline at one of its ends, possibly a read error. The chain links TRBV29-1 to TRBJ2-6, with a possible D match to TRBD1 (5 bases). The CDR3 spans 15 residues. Per the germline V gene, CDR1 is SQVTM and CDR2 is ANQGSEA. The CDR3 nucleotides read TGCAGCGCTGAAGAAGACAGCTCTGGGGCCAACGTCCTGACTTTC. Translated, it gives CSAEEDSSGANVLTF.

The V gene is TRBV19, the J gene TRBJ2-7; TRBD2 matches 10 bases. In germline, CDR1 is LNHDA, CDR2 SQIVND (reference sequence). The V segment lost 3 bases and the J segment 6 bases; nucleotides outside the gene matches: 2. This CDR3 contains 13 residues. CDR3: CASSISGGSEQYV. CDR3 bases: TGTGCCAGTAGTATTAGCGGGGGGTCCGAGCAGTACGTC.

The rearrangement links TRBV28 to TRBJ2-3; TRBD1 might be the D (6 bases). The CDR3 extends over 14 amino acids. V dropped 10 bases and J dropped 7 bases, with 21 bases sitting between them. The germline V gene has CDR1 MDHEN and CDR2 SYDVKM. The CDR3 region is CATLGQPPQYTQYF. CDR3 in DNA: TGTGCCACCCTCGGACAGCCTCCACAATATACGCAGTATTTT.

This rearrangement joins TRBV7-8 to TRBJ2-3, with 10 positions matching TRBD2. With V trimmed by 2 bases and J by 0 bases, 2 bases remained unmatched. This CDR3 has 16 residues. Germline assignment: CDR1 SGHVS and CDR2 FQNEAQ. The CDR3 DNA follows: TGTGCCAGCAGCTTACGAGCGGGGGGGAGCACAGATACGCAGTATTTT. Encoded protein: CASSLRAGGSTDTQYF.

The chain carries TRBV5-8 and TRBJ1-5, with D possibly being TRBD1 (6 bases). Per the germline V gene, CDR1 is SGHTS and CDR2 is YDEGEE. This CDR3 has 15 residues. Trimming pared 3 bases from V and 7 bases from J, leaving 17 bases between. CDR3 DNA sequence: TGTGCCAGCAGCTGGGGGGGACACGCGGGGCAGCCCCAGCATTTT. Its protein is CASSWGGHAGQPQHF.

This clone was counted a few times. V is TRBV28 and J is TRBJ1-2; 12 nucleotides match TRBD1. The CDR3 length is 16 residues. The junction had 5 bases not matched to a gene; V was cut back by 2 bases and J by 4 bases. Germline CDR1 and CDR2: MDHEN and SYDVKM. CDR3 bases: TGTGCCAGCAGTTTAGTTGGGACAGGGGGCCTCTATGGCTACACCTTC. Translation: CASSLVGTGGLYGYTF.